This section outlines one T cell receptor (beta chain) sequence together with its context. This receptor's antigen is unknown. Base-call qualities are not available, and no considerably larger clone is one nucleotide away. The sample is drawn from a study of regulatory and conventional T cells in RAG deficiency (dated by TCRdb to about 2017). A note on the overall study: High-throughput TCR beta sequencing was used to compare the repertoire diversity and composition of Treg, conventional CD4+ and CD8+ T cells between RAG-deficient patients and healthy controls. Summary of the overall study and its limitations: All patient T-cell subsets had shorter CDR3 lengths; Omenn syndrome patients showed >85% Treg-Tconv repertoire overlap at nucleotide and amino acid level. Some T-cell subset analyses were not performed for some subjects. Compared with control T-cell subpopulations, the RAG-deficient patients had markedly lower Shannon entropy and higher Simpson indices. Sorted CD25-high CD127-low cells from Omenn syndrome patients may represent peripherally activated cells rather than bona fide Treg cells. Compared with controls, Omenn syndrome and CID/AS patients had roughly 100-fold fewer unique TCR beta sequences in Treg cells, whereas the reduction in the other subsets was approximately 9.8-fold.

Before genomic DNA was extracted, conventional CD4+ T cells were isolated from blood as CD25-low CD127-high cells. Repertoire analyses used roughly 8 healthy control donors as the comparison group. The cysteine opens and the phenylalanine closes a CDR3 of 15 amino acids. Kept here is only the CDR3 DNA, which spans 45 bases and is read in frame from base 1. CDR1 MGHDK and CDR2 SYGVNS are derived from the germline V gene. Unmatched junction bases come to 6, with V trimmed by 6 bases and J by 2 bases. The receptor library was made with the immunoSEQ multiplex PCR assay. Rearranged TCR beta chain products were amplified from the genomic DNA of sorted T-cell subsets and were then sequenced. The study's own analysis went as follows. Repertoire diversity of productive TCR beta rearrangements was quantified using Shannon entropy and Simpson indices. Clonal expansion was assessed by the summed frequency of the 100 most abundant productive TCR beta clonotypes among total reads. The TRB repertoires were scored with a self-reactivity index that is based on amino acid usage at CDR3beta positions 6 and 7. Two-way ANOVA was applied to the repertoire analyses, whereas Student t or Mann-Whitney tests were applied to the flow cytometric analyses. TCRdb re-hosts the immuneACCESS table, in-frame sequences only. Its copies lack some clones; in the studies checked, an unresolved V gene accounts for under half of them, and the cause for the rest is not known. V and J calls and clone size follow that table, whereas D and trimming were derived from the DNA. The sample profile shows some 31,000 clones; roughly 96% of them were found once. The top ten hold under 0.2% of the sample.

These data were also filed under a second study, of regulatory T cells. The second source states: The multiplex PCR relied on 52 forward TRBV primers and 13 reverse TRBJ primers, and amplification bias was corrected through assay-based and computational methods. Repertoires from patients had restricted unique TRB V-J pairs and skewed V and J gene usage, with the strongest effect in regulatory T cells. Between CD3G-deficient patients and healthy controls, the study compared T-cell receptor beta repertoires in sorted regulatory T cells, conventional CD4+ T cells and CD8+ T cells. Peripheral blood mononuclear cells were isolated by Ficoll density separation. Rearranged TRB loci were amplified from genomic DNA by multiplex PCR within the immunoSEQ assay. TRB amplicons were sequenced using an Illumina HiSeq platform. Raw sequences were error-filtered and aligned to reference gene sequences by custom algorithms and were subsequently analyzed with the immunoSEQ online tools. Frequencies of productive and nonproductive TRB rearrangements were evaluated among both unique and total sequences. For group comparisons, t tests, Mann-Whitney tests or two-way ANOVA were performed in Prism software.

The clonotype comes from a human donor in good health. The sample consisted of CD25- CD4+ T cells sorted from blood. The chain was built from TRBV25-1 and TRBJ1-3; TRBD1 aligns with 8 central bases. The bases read TGTGCCAGCAGCCCCCAGGGGGCGCCTGGAAACACCATATATTTT. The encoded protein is CASSPQGAPGNTIYF.